This T cell receptor (beta chain) was identified during a study of CD8 T cells in Susac syndrome. V was trimmed by 4 bases and J by 5 bases, leaving 11 bases between them. The CDR3 consists of 14 residues. CDR1 and CDR2 from the germline V gene are LGHDT and YNNKEL (reference sequence). Random hexamers were used to reverse transcribe roughly 0.5 to 1 ug of RNA. TCRdb analysed the immunoSEQ multiplex PCR reads with MiXCR anew, one entry per CDR3 protein. The sample includes some 450,000 distinct CDR3 sequences, approximately 85% of them seen just once. This sequence was found in a human donor with multiple sclerosis. Sequenced material: CD8+ T cells from PBMCs. This chain connects TRBV3-1 to TRBJ2-2; D is undetermined. CDR3 region: CASSPLAETGELFF. The DNA for the CDR3 is TGTGCCAGCAGCCCCTTAGCCGAGACCGGGGAGCTGTTTTTT. The full variable domain, completed using reference TRBV3-1 and TRBJ2-2, is DTAVSQTPKYLVTQMGNDKSIKCEQNLGHDTMYWYKQDSKKFLKIMFSYNNKELIINETVPNRFSPKSPDKAHLNLHINSLELGDSAVYFCASSPLAETGELFFGEGSRLTVL.